The clone carrying this TCR beta chain was counted only a few times. TCRdb re-called the PCR reads through MiXCR, storing one row per CDR3 protein. The top ten hold 0.76% of the sample, which has approximately 550,000 distinct CDR3 sequences, about a quarter seen once. The data were obtained in a study of molecular identifiers for immune sequencing clone quantification. There are 14 residues in the CDR3. CDR1 SGHTA and CDR2 FQGNSA come from the germline V gene. V lost 6 bases, J lost 5 bases, and 1 base stayed unmatched. The sample comprised naive CD8+ T cells from blood, with Jurkat cell RNA spiked in. Subset of the sample: FACS-sorted CD8+CD4-CCR7+CD45RA+ naive T cells. The V and J genes are TRBV7-2 and TRBJ2-7, with 16 bases that match TRBD2. This clonotype was sampled from a human donor in good health. Some libraries in this study had Jurkat cell RNA spiked in. As DNA, the CDR3 is TGTGCCAGCAGGGGACTAGCGGGAGGGCACGAGCAGTACTTC. The encoded protein is CASRGLAGGHEQYF.